This TCR beta chain was retrieved from a study of shared clonotypes between healthy human individuals. About this clone: What it binds is not known.

Profiled with immunoSEQ multiplex PCR; TCRdb holds only in-frame clones, not every one. The table lists about 700,000 clones, 90% to 95% of them singletons. Study-level results: When compared with the clonotypes that were shared by all four sorted-subset donors, the non-shared clonotypes turned out to have lower generation probabilities.

Naive CD8 populations comprised CD45RO-negative cells positively selected for CCR7, excluding terminally differentiated effector memory CD45RA+ cells. The V segment lost 4 bases and the J segment 0 bases; nucleotides outside the gene matches: 6. Germline V CDR1 and CDR2: MNHNY, SVGAGI (reference sequence). The CDR3 runs to 16 residues. The source is a man aged 25 to 40 in good health. The chain joins TRBV6-6 to TRBJ1-2; 9 bases are shared with TRBD1. Sequenced input: naive CD8+ T cells sorted from blood. CDR3 DNA: TGTGCCAGCAGTTTCCGGGACAGGGTTGCTAACTATGGCTACACCTTC. Its protein product is CASSFRDRVANYGYTF.